The clone carrying this T cell receptor beta chain turned up a few times. The antigen remains undetermined. This CDR3 comprises 14 residues. CDR1 is SNHLY and CDR2 is FYNNEI in the germline V gene. The germline V and J ends were trimmed by 6 bases and 3 bases, with 11 bases remaining between them. The data originate from a study of cytomegalovirus exposure and HLA in healthy donors. Whole-study context: The study placed approximately 78% of its 398 genotyped donors in the Caucasian-associated ancestry cluster. Points from the study as a whole: TCR beta V- and J-gene trimming was later associated with a missense DCLRE1C variant. Most sequenced TCRs were rare (though some public TCRs occurred in many donors). The classifier reportedly diagnosed cytomegalovirus status with high specificity and sensitivity.

The PCR employed 60 Vbeta primers together with 13 Jbeta primers. Produced via immunoSEQ multiplex PCR; TCRdb's table is partial and in-frame only. The profile shows fewer than 250,000 clones, about three quarters of them singletons. The TCR was taken from a male donor in good health and CMV-seronegative. The sample was PBMCs. The gene calls are TRBV2 and TRBJ2-2; D might be TRBD2 (5 bases). CDR3 in DNA: TGTGCCAGCAGGAGGGTTGGGGACACCGGGGAGCTGTTTTTT. It yields the protein CASRRVGDTGELFF.